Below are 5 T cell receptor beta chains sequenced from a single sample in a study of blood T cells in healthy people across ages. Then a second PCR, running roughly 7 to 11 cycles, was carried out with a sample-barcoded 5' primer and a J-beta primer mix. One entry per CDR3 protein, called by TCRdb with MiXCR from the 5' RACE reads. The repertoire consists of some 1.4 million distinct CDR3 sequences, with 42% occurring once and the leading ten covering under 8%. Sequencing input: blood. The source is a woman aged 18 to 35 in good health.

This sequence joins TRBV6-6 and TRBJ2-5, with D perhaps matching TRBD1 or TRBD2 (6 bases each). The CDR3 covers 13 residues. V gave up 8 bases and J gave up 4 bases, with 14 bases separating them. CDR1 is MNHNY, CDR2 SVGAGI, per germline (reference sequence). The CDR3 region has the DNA TGTGCCAGCCCTTATGGGGGGCCAGAGACCCAGTACTTC. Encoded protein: CASPYGGPETQYF.

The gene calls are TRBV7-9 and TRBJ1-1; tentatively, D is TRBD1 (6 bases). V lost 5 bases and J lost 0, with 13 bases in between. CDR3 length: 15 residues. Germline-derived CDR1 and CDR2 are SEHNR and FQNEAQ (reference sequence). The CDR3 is CASSGWRGVNTEAFF. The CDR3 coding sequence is TGTGCCAGCAGCGGCTGGAGGGGGGTGAACACTGAAGCTTTCTTT.

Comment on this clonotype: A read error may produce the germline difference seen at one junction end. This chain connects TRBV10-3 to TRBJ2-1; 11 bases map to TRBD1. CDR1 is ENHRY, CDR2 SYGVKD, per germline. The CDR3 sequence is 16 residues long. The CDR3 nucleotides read TGTGCCCTCAGCGGTGTGGGACAGGGGGTAGGCTATGAGCAGTTCTTC. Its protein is CALSGVGQGVGYEQFF.

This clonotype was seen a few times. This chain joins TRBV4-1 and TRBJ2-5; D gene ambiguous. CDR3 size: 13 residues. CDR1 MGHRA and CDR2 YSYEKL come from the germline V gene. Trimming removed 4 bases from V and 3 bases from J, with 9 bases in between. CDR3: CASSLQLKETQYF. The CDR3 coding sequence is TGCGCCAGCAGCCTTCAACTTAAAGAGACCCAGTACTTC.

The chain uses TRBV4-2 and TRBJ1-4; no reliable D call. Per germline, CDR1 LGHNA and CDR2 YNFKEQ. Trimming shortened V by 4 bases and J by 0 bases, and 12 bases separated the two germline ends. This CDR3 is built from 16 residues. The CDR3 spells CASSPELTATNEKLFF. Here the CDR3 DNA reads TGTGCCAGCAGCCCAGAATTGACCGCAACTAATGAAAAACTGTTTTTT.